This TCR beta chain was identified during a study of Ad26.COV2.S vaccination and SARS-CoV-2 variants. The protocol was immunoSEQ multiplex PCR, while the TCRdb copy is restricted to in-frame clones and leaves out a portion. In the table there are around 450,000 clones, nearly 90% of which are singletons. Germline V gene sequence: CDR1 MNHEY, CDR2 SVGEGT. V shed 6 bases and J shed 4 bases, with 18 bases lying between them. This CDR3 has 15 amino acids. This sample's treatment: around 19 received Ad26.COV2.S at low or high dose, single or two shots; several received placebo; per-sample allocation not given. Specimen acquisition occurred on day 63 following the initial vaccine or placebo injection. The shot given was an Ad26 vector that makes Wuhan-strain SARS-CoV-2 spike.

The origin of this receptor is a person aged 18-60 years who received the Ad26.COV2.S COVID-19 vaccine or a placebo. Sequenced material: peripheral blood, taken in a trial of Ad26.COV2.S vaccine versus placebo. The chain carries TRBV6-2 or TRBV6-3 and TRBJ1-1; perhaps TRBD1 as D (6 bases). DNA of the CDR3: TGTGCCAGCAGCCGCGGTTCAGGGGTGGGCACTGAAGCTTTCTTT. Its protein product is CASSRGSGVGTEAFF.